A single sample gave rise to the 22 T cell receptor beta chains below, sequenced in a study of T cells in Graves' hyperthyroidism and ophthalmopathy. TCR beta CDR3 regions were amplified from RNA transcripts. During a first-round RT-PCR of the TCR CDR3, the HTBI primer set was used. From the multiplex PCR reads, TCRdb called clonotypes with MiXCR, one entry per CDR3 protein. The sample lists about 420,000 distinct CDR3 sequences, 15% to 19% occurring once. The sequenced sample was blood. These receptors were collected from a woman aged 18-29 years with Graves' hyperthyroidism.

The table lists this clonotype with a few counts. V usage is TRBV9 and J usage is TRBJ2-1; 12 bases are a match to TRBD2. Trimming cost V 7 bases and J 7 bases; bases outside gene matches: 9. The CDR3 contains 15 residues. Germline assignment: CDR1 SGDLS and CDR2 YYNGEE. The CDR3 DNA follows: TGTGCCAGCGGGAGGGCTAGCGGGGGGGCAAATGAGCAGTTCTTC. Translating it yields CASGRASGGANEQFF.

This clonotype was counted ten times or more. J is TRBJ2-6 and V is TRBV12-3 or TRBV12-4; D remains ambiguous. CDR3 length: 14 amino acids. Trimming took 2 bases from V and 3 from J, leaving 5 bases between them. Here the CDR3 reads CASSLQVGANVLTF. The CDR3 nucleotides read TGTGCCAGCAGTTTACAGGTTGGGGCCAACGTCCTGACTTTC.

This clonotype has just one count. The chain employs TRBV5-8 and TRBJ2-1; D possibly matches TRBD1 or TRBD2 (5 bases each). CDR1 is SGHTS and CDR2 is YDEGEE in the germline V gene. The V and J ends lost 2 bases and 0 bases respectively, with 12 bases between them. The CDR3 spans 16 residues. The DNA of the CDR3 is TGTGCCAGCAGCTTTAGAGGGGAGAGCTCCTACAATGAGCAGTTCTTC. The encoded protein is CASSFRGESSYNEQFF.

This clonotype was observed many times. Here the CDR3 reads CASSLVPRGQDEAFF. In nucleotides, the CDR3 is TGTGCCAGCAGCTTAGTCCCCAGGGGGCAAGATGAAGCTTTCTTT. V is TRBV11-2 and J is TRBJ1-1; TRBD1 matches 8 bases. Germline loops: CDR1 SGHAT, CDR2 FQNNGV. The CDR3 has 15 amino acids. Trimming removed 1 base from V and 7 bases from J; junction bases left unmatched: 8. Full variable domain (missing parts from reference TRBV11-2 and TRBJ1-1): EAGVAQSPRYKIIEKRQSVAFWCNPISGHATLYWYQQILGQGPKLLIQFQNNGVVDDSQLPKDRFSAERLKGVDSTLKIQPAKLEDSAVYLCASSLVPRGQDEAFFGQGTRLTVV.

Comments on this clonotype: A clone one base away is much larger, so this may be a read error. The genes are TRBV2 and TRBJ2-7; D may be TRBD1 (5 bases). Germline-derived CDR1 and CDR2 are SNHLY and FYNNEI. Deletions cut 6 bases from V and 2 bases from J, with 14 bases between. CDR3 length: 14 residues. CDR3 sequence reads: CASRVQAGTYEQYF. DNA for the CDR3: TGTGCCAGCAGGGTTCAGGCAGGGACCTACGAGCAGTACTTC.

The J gene is TRBJ2-6, the V gene TRBV19; D may correspond to TRBD1 or TRBD2 (5 bases each). V shed 10 bases and J shed 2 bases, with 15 bases lying between them. The germline CDR1 and CDR2 sequences are LNHDA and SQIVND (reference sequence). The CDR3 covers 15 residues. The CDR3 reads CATSRAGTGANVLTF. In DNA, the CDR3 is TGTGCCACCTCGCGGGCAGGGACTGGGGCCAACGTCCTGACTTTC.

This clonotype was recorded at least ten times. This chain connects TRBV10-1 to TRBJ2-5; weak D call: TRBD2 (7 bases). Between the trimmed V and J ends, which lost 2 bases and 3 bases, there was a span of 19 bases. Looked up from germline, CDR1 is WNHNN and CDR2 is SYGVQD (reference sequence). The CDR3 runs to 17 residues. The CDR3: CASSERPGGLAEETQYF. In nucleotides, the CDR3 is TGCGCCAGCAGTGAGCGCCCCGGGGGGCTAGCGGAAGAGACCCAGTACTTC.

In this sample, this clonotype turned up many times. This chain uses TRBV5-1 with TRBJ2-4, with 10 bases fitting TRBD2. The CDR3 sequence is 15 residues long. Unmatched junction bases numbered 5, after V lost 0 bases and J lost 8 bases. In germline, CDR1 is SGHRS, CDR2 YFSETQ. CDR3 region: CASSLETSGIDIQYF. The CDR3 DNA reads TGCGCCAGCAGCTTGGAAACTAGCGGGATCGACATTCAGTACTTC.

This clonotype appeared many times. This chain joins TRBV9 and TRBJ2-1, with D maybe TRBD2 (5 bases). Per germline, CDR1 SGDLS and CDR2 YYNGEE. V was shortened by 3 bases and J by 2 bases, with 9 bases between the two germline ends. This CDR3 comprises 14 residues. CDR3 residues: CASSEIGAYNEQFF. The CDR3 DNA reads TGTGCCAGCAGCGAAATCGGGGCCTACAATGAGCAGTTCTTC.

The chain recombines TRBV4-1 with TRBJ2-5; TRBD2 aligns across 11 bases. Germline CDR1 reads MGHRA; CDR2 reads YSYEKL. After removal of 4 bases from V and 5 bases from J, the junction contained 6 bases not matched to a gene. The CDR3 spans 15 residues. The CDR3 protein is CASSLSGGGRETQYF. The CDR3 nucleotides are TGCGCCAGCAGCCTTAGCGGGGGGGGCAGGGAGACCCAGTACTTC.

This clonotype was picked up many times. This rearrangement joins TRBV7-3 to TRBJ2-7; 13 bases align to TRBD2. Germline V CDR1 and CDR2: SGHTA, FQGTGA. The CDR3 extends over 16 amino acids. With 5 bases clipped from V and 7 bases from J, the junction kept 11 bases outside the gene matches. CDR3 sequence reads: CASSPTSGGAPEEQYF. CDR3 nucleotide sequence: TGTGCCAGCAGCCCAACTAGCGGGGGGGCCCCGGAGGAGCAGTACTTC.

The chain has TRBV19 and TRBJ2-7; the D is unclear. The V gene's germline CDR1 is LNHDA and CDR2 SQIVND (reference sequence). Trimming shortened V by 5 bases and J by 4 bases, and 12 bases separated the two germline ends. The CDR3 extends over 13 amino acids. This chain's CDR3 is CASSWGFSYEQYF. DNA for the CDR3: TGTGCCAGTAGTTGGGGTTTTTCTTACGAGCAGTACTTC.

This clonotype was detected many times. This rearrangement joins TRBV19 to TRBJ2-1; 9 nucleotides agree with TRBD2. The J segment lost 6 bases and the V segment lost 6 bases, leaving 21 bases of the junction unmatched. The CDR3 contains 19 residues. Germline CDR1 and CDR2: LNHDA and SQIVND (reference sequence). CDR3 region: CASSLLSGAGGPNPNEQFF. Written as DNA, the CDR3 is TGTGCCAGTAGCCTACTATCCGGGGCGGGAGGGCCAAATCCCAATGAGCAGTTCTTC.

Only a few counts were recorded for this clonotype. The chain carries TRBV6-2 or TRBV6-3 and TRBJ2-2; 7 bases are shared with TRBD2. J gave up 1 base and V 5 bases, and 16 bases lay outside the gene matches. CDR1 MNHEY and CDR2 SVGEGT come from the germline V gene. This CDR3 is 19 amino acids long. CDR3 sequence: CASSLTGGSGEGNTGELFF. CDR3 coding DNA: TGTGCCAGCAGTCTCACCGGGGGATCCGGGGAGGGGAACACCGGGGAGCTGTTTTTT.

The V call is TRBV7-2, the J call TRBJ2-7, with 9 bases fitting TRBD2. The germline V gene has CDR1 SGHTA and CDR2 FQGNSA. V shed 5 bases and J 5 bases; nucleotides not matched to a gene: 7. This CDR3 has 14 amino acids. CDR3 in amino acids: CASSLSGRTHEQYF. CDR3 nucleotide sequence: TGTGCCAGCAGCCTTAGCGGGAGAACCCACGAGCAGTACTTC.

The genes are TRBV28 and TRBJ2-1, with 7 bases aligning to TRBD1. CDR1 and CDR2 (germline): MDHEN, SYDVKM. The CDR3 is made up of 14 amino acids. The J segment lost 8 bases and the V segment lost 2 bases, leaving 6 bases of the junction unmatched. CDR3: CASSLEGAKDEQFF. CDR3 DNA sequence: TGTGCCAGCAGTTTAGAGGGGGCCAAGGATGAGCAGTTCTTC.

Worth noting for this clonotype: This may be a read error, as it is one base from a much larger clone. This CDR3 fails to terminate in the conserved phenylalanine or tryptophan, so it likely reflects a read error. This rearrangement joins TRBV6-2 or TRBV6-3 to TRBJ2-3, with D possibly TRBD2 on 5 matching bases. The V gene lost 11 bases and the J gene lost 1 base, with 19 bases spanning the gap. CDR1 and CDR2 from the germline V gene are MNHEY and SVGEGT. This CDR3 has 15 amino acids. The CDR3 sequence: CAARDYRARTDTQYL. CDR3 nucleotide sequence: TGTGCCGCCCGAGACTACCGAGCCCGCACAGATACGCAGTATCTT.

Ten or more counts support this clonotype. The rearrangement uses TRBV7-2 and TRBJ2-1; unclear D gene. V was shortened by 2 bases and J by 2 bases, with 13 bases between the two germline ends. CDR3 length equals 16 residues. The germline CDR1 and CDR2 sequences are SGHTA and FQGNSA. The CDR3 spells CASSLSLRSPYNEQFF. The CDR3 DNA sequence: TGTGCCAGCAGCTTAAGCCTGAGATCCCCCTACAATGAGCAGTTCTTC.

The sample holds many counts of this clonotype. The chain couples TRBV20-1 to TRBJ2-5; D is tentatively TRBD1 or TRBD2 (5 bases each). The CDR3 has 15 amino acids. Germline V lookup: CDR1 DFQATT, CDR2 SNEGSKA (reference sequence). V lost 3 bases and J lost 3, with 17 bases in between. The CDR3 sequence is CSASFVGTLEETQYF. The CDR3 DNA sequence: TGCAGTGCTAGTTTCGTGGGGACGTTAGAAGAGACCCAGTACTTC.

In this sample, this clonotype turned up many times. The chain links TRBV11-2 to TRBJ2-5, with 9 bases lining up with TRBD2. The CDR3 length is 15 residues. Germline CDR1 and CDR2: SGHAT and FQNNGV. With V trimmed by 7 bases and J by 2 bases, 8 bases remained unmatched. CDR3 in DNA: TGTGCCAGCACCCCCCGGCGGGGGGGACAAGAGACCCAGTACTTC. Protein sequence: CASTPRRGGQETQYF. Variable domain in full (rest from reference TRBV11-2 and TRBJ2-5): EAGVAQSPRYKIIEKRQSVAFWCNPISGHATLYWYQQILGQGPKLLIQFQNNGVVDDSQLPKDRFSAERLKGVDSTLKIQPAKLEDSAVYLCASTPRRGGQETQYFGPGTRLLVL.

This clonotype showed up just a few times. The chain links TRBV12-5 to TRBJ2-3, with 11 positions matching TRBD2. CDR3 length: 17 residues. Germline values: CDR1 LGHNT, CDR2 FRNRAP. V lost 6 bases and J lost 0; bases outside the gene matches: 8. The CDR3 sequence: CASGRGLAGPSTDTQYF. CDR3 DNA: TGTGCTAGTGGCCGCGGACTAGCGGGCCCGAGCACAGATACGCAGTATTTT. The complete variable domain, with remaining parts taken from reference TRBV12-5 and TRBJ2-3, reads DARVTQTPRHKVTEMGQEVTMRCQPILGHNTVFWYRQTMMQGLELLAYFRNRAPLDDSGMPKDRFSAEMPDATLATLKIQPSEPRDSAVYFCASGRGLAGPSTDTQYFGPGTRLTVL.

This clonotype showed up many times. The chain is built from TRBV27 and TRBJ2-1; 8 nucleotides line up with TRBD2. Germline V gene sequence: CDR1 MNHEY, CDR2 SMNVEV (reference sequence). V shed 3 bases, J shed 2 bases, and the junction held 6 bases outside the gene matches. The CDR3 is made up of 16 amino acids. CDR3 region: CASSLSSGPTYNEQFF. The CDR3 nucleotides are TGTGCCAGCAGTTTGTCTAGCGGGCCGACCTACAATGAGCAGTTCTTC.